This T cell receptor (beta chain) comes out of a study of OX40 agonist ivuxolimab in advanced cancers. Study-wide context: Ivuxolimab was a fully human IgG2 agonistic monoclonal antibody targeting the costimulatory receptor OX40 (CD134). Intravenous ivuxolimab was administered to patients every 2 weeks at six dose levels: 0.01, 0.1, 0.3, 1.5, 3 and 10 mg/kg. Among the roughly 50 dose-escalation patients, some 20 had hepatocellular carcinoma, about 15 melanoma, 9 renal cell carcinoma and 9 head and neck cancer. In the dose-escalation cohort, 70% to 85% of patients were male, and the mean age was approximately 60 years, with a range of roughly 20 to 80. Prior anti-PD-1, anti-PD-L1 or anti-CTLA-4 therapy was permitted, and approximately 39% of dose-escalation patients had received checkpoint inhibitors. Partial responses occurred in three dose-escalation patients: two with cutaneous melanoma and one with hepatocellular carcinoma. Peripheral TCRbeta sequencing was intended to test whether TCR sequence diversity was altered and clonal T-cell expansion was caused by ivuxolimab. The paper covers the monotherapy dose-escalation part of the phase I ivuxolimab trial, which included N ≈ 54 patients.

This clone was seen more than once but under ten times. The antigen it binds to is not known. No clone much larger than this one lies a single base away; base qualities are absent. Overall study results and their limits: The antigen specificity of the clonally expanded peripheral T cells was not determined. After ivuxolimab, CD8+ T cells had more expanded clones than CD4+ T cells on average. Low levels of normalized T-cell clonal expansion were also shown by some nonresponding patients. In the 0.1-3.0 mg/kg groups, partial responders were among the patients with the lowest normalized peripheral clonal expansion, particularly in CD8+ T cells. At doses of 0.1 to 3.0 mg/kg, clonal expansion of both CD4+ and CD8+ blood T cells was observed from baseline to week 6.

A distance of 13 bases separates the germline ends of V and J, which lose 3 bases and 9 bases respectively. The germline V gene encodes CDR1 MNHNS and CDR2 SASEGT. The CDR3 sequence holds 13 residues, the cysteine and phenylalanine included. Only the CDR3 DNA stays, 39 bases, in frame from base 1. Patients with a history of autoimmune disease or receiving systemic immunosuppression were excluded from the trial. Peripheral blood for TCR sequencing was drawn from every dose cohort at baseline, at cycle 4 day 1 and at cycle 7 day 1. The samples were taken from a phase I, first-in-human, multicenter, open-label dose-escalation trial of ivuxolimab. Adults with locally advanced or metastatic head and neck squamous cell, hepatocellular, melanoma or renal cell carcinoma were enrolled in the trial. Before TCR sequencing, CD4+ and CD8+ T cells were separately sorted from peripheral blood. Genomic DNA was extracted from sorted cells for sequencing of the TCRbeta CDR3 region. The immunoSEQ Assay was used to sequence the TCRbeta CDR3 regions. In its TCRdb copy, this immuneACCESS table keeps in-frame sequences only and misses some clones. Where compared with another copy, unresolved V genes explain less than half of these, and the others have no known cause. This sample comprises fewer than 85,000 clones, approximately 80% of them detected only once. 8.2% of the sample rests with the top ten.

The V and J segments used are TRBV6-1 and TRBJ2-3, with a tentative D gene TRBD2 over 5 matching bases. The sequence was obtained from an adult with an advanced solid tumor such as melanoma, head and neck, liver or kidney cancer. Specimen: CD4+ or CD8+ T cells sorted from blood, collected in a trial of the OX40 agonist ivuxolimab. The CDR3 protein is CASSESGLGTQYF. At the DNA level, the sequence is TGTGCCAGCAGTGAGTCGGGGTTGGGGACGCAGTATTTT.